The 21 T cell receptor beta chains listed next were all sequenced from one sample in a study of blood T cell repertoires in COVID-19 (dated by TCRdb to 2019 to 2021). Libraries were built with the immunoSEQ multiplex PCR assay. The table comes from immuneACCESS by way of TCRdb, which keeps in-frame sequences with V and J called. Part of the clones is missing from these tables; in studies checked, under half for an unresolved V gene and the rest for unknown reasons. The sample includes under 250,000 clones, with around 80% observed a single time. Jointly, the top ten make up 7.5% to 9% of the sample. Sample: peripheral blood. These receptors originate from a woman aged 45-65 years with acute or convalescent COVID-19.

This chain links TRBV2 with TRBJ2-3, with TRBD2 matching over 8 bases. Germline V CDR1 and CDR2: SNHLY, FYNNEI. V was pared by 7 bases and J by 4 bases, with 7 bases of the junction left unmatched. The CDR3 has 14 residues. CDR3 DNA sequence: TGTGCCAGCATACGGGAGGGCCCTCCAGATACGCAGTATTTT. It specifies CASIREGPPDTQYF.

Remarks on this clone: At one end the junction does not follow the germline gene, possibly because of a read error. J is TRBJ2-5 and V is TRBV7-7; possibly TRBD2 for D (6 bases). The CDR3 consists of 14 residues. CDR1 is SSHAT and CDR2 is FNYEAQ in the germline V gene (reference sequence). Here the CDR3 DNA reads TGTGCTAGCAGCCCGGACTACCCCGGGCAGACCCAGTACTTC. It specifies CASSPDYPGQTQYF.

This clone was counted between two and nine times. The gene calls are TRBV5-6 and TRBJ1-2; tentatively, D is TRBD1 (5 bases). V was trimmed by 0 bases and J by 8 bases, leaving 11 bases between them. Germline assignment: CDR1 SGHDT and CDR2 YYEEEE. The CDR3 is 13 residues long. In DNA form, the CDR3 reads TGTGCCAGCAGCTTGGGACAGAATCAAGGCTACACCTTC. This encodes CASSLGQNQGYTF. The full variable domain, rest sourced from reference TRBV5-6 and TRBJ1-2, is DAGVTQSPTHLIKTRGQQVTLRCSPKSGHDTVSWYQQALGQGPQFIFQYYEEEERQRGNFPDRFSGHQFPNYSSELNVNALLLGDSALYLCASSLGQNQGYTFGSGTRLTVV.

The chain is built from TRBV5-4 and TRBJ2-7, with 8 bases matching TRBD2. The CDR3 has 16 amino acids. The germline CDR1 and CDR2 sequences are SGHNT and YYREEE (reference sequence). Unmatched junction bases numbered 10, after V lost 2 bases and J lost 3 bases. The CDR3 reads CASSFGGAGEGYEQYF. For the CDR3, the DNA is TGTGCCAGCAGCTTCGGGGGAGCGGGAGAGGGCTACGAGCAGTACTTC.

This sequence joins TRBV19 and TRBJ2-2; D may be TRBD2 (6 bases). V shed 7 bases and J shed 5 bases, with 17 bases lying between them. The length of the CDR3 is 15 residues. Germline V gene sequence: CDR1 LNHDA, CDR2 SQIVND (reference sequence). The CDR3 sequence: CASTRRLVSTGELFF. The DNA of the CDR3 is TGTGCCAGTACCCGTCGACTAGTATCGACCGGGGAGCTGTTTTTT.

The chain combines TRBV28 with TRBJ2-1, with TRBD1 matching over 11 bases. The trim removed 4 bases at V and 5 bases at J, leaving 4 bases unmatched. Germline-derived CDR1 and CDR2 are MDHEN and SYDVKM. CDR3 length: 15 amino acids. The CDR3 loop is CASSSPGQGDNEQFF. As DNA, the CDR3 is TGTGCCAGCAGTTCACCGGGACAGGGGGACAATGAGCAGTTCTTC.

This chain links TRBV5-4 with TRBJ2-1; 7 bases align to TRBD2. Germline V gives CDR1 SGHNT, CDR2 YYREEE (reference sequence). This CDR3 is 13 amino acids long. Germline trimming cut 10 bases from V and 6 bases from J; bases unmatched to any gene: 10. The CDR3 region has the DNA TGTGCCCCTCGGGGGACTACAAGCAATGAGCAGTTCTTC. Translating it yields CAPRGTTSNEQFF. The full variable domain, completed using reference TRBV5-4 and TRBJ2-1, is ETGVTQSPTHLIKTRGQQVTLRCSSQSGHNTVSWYQQALGQGPQFIFQYYREEENGRGNFPPRFSGLQFPNYSSELNVNALELDDSALYLCAPRGTTSNEQFFGPGTRLTVL.

This clone has just a few counts. V and J are TRBV7-9 and TRBJ2-3; 7 nucleotides line up with TRBD1. V dropped 6 bases and J dropped 1; count of bases not matched to a gene: 7. The CDR3 has 15 residues. The germline V gene encodes CDR1 SEHNR and CDR2 FQNEAQ (reference sequence). This CDR3 is CASSLRQGGTDTQYF. The DNA of the CDR3 is TGTGCCAGCAGTCTGCGACAGGGCGGCACAGATACGCAGTATTTT.

The CDR3 sequence is CASTGHEQFF. The CDR3 nucleotides read TGTGCCAGCACGGGTCATGAGCAGTTCTTC. The chain joins TRBV3-1 (or the pseudogene TRBV3-2) to TRBJ2-1; the D is unclear. V was pared by 7 bases and J by 8 bases, with 6 bases between. Looked up from germline, CDR1 is LGHDT and CDR2 is YNNKEL (reference sequence). CDR3 length: 10 amino acids.

This clone was recorded a few times. This chain links TRBV11-2 with TRBJ1-1; 7 nucleotides line up with TRBD1. This CDR3 region has 14 residues. Germline trimming cut 11 bases from V and 4 bases from J; bases unmatched to any gene: 13. Looked up from germline, CDR1 is SGHAT and CDR2 is FQNNGV. The CDR3 region has the DNA TGTGCCTGCGGATTCGGAGCAGGGGGCACTGAAGCTTTCTTT. Residues: CACGFGAGGTEAFF.

J is TRBJ1-4 and V is TRBV28, with TRBD1 matching over 8 bases. The length of the CDR3 is 18 residues. V lost 5 bases and J lost 3; bases outside the gene matches: 14. Germline lookup yields CDR1 MDHEN and CDR2 SYDVKM. CDR3 DNA: TGTGCCAGCAGTGTACCGACAGGGGCGGGGGGGTCTAATGAAAAACTGTTTTTT. Protein: CASSVPTGAGGSNEKLFF.

This clone showed up just once. This chain links TRBV27 with TRBJ2-3; 8 bases are shared with TRBD1. This CDR3 contains 16 residues. After removal of 5 bases from V and 2 bases from J, the junction contained 9 bases not matched to a gene. The germline CDR1 and CDR2 sequences are MNHEY and SMNVEV (reference sequence). The CDR3 DNA reads as TGTGCCAGCAGTCCCCGCGGACAGGGATTCACAGATACGCAGTATTTT. It codes for CASSPRGQGFTDTQYF.

The chain combines TRBV20-1 with TRBJ1-3; D gene unclear. In germline, CDR1 is DFQATT, CDR2 SNEGSKA (reference sequence). V lost 1 base, J lost 4 bases, and 2 bases lay in between. This CDR3 has 11 residues. CDR3 coding DNA: TGCAGTGCTAGAGCAGGAAACACCATATATTTT. Its protein product is CSARAGNTIYF.

V usage is TRBV3-1 (or the pseudogene TRBV3-2) and J usage is TRBJ2-7, with 7 bases identical to TRBD2. The germline V gene encodes CDR1 LGHDT and CDR2 YNNKEL (reference sequence). The CDR3 consists of 10 residues. The CDR3: CASSQVGRQV. CDR3 coding DNA: TGTGCCAGCAGCCAAGTCGGGAGGCAGGTC.

The V gene is TRBV7-2, the J gene TRBJ2-3; D not resolved. The V end lost 3 bases, the J end lost 2 bases, and 9 bases lay between the germline ends. Germline V lookup: CDR1 SGHTA, CDR2 FQGNSA. The CDR3 has 14 amino acids. CDR3: CASSFTYHTDTQYF. The CDR3 DNA reads TGTGCCAGCAGCTTTACTTATCACACAGATACGCAGTATTTT. Full variable domain (remainder filled in from reference TRBV7-2 and TRBJ2-3): GAGVSQSPSNKVTEKGKDVELRCDPISGHTALYWYRQSLGQGLEFLIYFQGNSAPDKSGLPSDRFSAERTGGSVSTLTIQRTQQEDSAVYLCASSFTYHTDTQYFGPGTRLTVL.

The chain has TRBV30 and TRBJ2-2; unclear D gene. Germline V gene sequence: CDR1 GTSNPN, CDR2 SVGIG (reference sequence). Trimming removed 4 bases at V and 0 bases at J, with 12 bases between. CDR3 length: 15 residues. In nucleotides, the CDR3 is TGTGCCTGGAAGGTCAGCGTACCGAACACCGGGGAGCTGTTTTTT. The encoded protein is CAWKVSVPNTGELFF.

V gene TRBV11-2 combines with J gene TRBJ2-5; D may be TRBD2 (6 bases). Germline CDR1 is SGHAT and CDR2 is FQNNGV. The CDR3 extends over 13 amino acids. Trimming removed 5 bases at V and 7 bases at J, with 14 bases between. The CDR3, as DNA: TGTGCCAGCAGCCTAAGGAGGGATAGGACCCAGTACTTC. Translation: CASSLRRDRTQYF.

The rearrangement uses TRBV11-2 and TRBJ1-2, with D possibly TRBD1 on 5 matching bases. The length of the CDR3 is 13 residues. The V and J ends lost 4 bases and 4 bases respectively, with 10 bases between them. From germline, CDR1 is SGHAT and CDR2 FQNNGV. This chain's CDR3 is CASSSPGPYGYTF. The CDR3 DNA is TGTGCCAGCAGCTCCCCAGGGCCCTATGGCTACACCTTC.

J is TRBJ1-4 and V is TRBV6-5; D not certain. CDR3 length: 14 residues. CDR1 and CDR2 (germline): MNHEY, SVGAGI. V was trimmed by 6 bases and J by 5 bases, leaving 13 bases between them. DNA of the CDR3: TGTGCCAGCAGCCCCCGTTTCGGGAATGAAAAACTGTTTTTT. Translation gives CASSPRFGNEKLFF.

The V and J genes are TRBV10-3 and TRBJ2-3, with 10 bases fitting TRBD2. Germline V gives CDR1 ENHRY, CDR2 SYGVKD. V dropped 2 bases and J dropped 6; count of bases not matched to a gene: 17. The CDR3 is made up of 19 amino acids. The CDR3: CAISELVGVASGSGDTQYF. CDR3 nucleotides: TGTGCCATCAGTGAGCTGGTAGGGGTGGCTAGCGGGAGTGGTGATACGCAGTATTTT.

This chain links TRBV28 with TRBJ2-1; D perhaps matches TRBD2 (5 bases). In germline, CDR1 is MDHEN, CDR2 SYDVKM. V was shortened by 6 bases and J by 8 bases, with 20 bases between the two germline ends. This CDR3 contains 15 residues. CDR3 amino acids: CASSPGSVDWYEQFF. The DNA of the CDR3 is TGTGCCAGCAGCCCGGGGAGCGTGGACTGGTATGAGCAGTTCTTC.